This TCR beta chain was identified during a study of blood T cell repertoires in COVID-19. At the level of the study: Acute and convalescent COVID-19 specimens originated in the United States, Italy and Spain. Sources were T cells, B-cell-depleted T cells, or PBMCs; the material itself was cDNA or gDNA.

Profiled with immunoSEQ multiplex PCR; TCRdb holds only in-frame clones, not every one. This table has roughly 100,000 clones, approximately 89% appearing once. This clone was detected only a few times. The germline V gene has CDR1 MNHEY and CDR2 SVGAGI. V gave up 9 bases and J gave up 5 bases, with 14 bases separating them. The CDR3 has 13 residues. The V gene is TRBV6-5, the J gene TRBJ1-5, with D perhaps TRBD1 (6 bases). This clonotype was sampled from a woman aged 80 or older in a cohort sampled during active COVID-19. Sequenced: peripheral blood. CDR3 region: CASRTGRDQPQHF. The DNA for the CDR3 is TGTGCCAGTCGAACAGGGAGAGATCAGCCCCAGCATTTT.